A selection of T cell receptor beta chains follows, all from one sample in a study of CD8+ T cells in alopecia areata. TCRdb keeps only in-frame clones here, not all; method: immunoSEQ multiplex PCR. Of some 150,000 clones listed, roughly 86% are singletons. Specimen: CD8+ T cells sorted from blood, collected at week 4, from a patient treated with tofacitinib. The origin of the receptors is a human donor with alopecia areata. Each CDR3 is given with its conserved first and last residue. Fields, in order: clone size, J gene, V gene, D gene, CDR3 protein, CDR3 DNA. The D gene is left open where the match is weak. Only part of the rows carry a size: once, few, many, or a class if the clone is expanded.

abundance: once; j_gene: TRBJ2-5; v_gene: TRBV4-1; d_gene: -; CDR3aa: CASSQDTGVGETQYF; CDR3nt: TGCGCCAGCAGCCAAGATACCGGGGTTGGGGAGACCCAGTACTTC
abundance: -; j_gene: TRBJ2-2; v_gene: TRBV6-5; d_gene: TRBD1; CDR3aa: CASSYPGTGEPGELFF; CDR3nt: TGTGCCAGCAGTTACCCCGGGACAGGGGAGCCCGGGGAGCTGTTTTTT
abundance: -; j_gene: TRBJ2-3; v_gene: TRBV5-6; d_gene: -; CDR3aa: CATHPAATDTQYF; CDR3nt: TGTGCCACCCACCCGGCGGCCACAGATACGCAGTATTTT
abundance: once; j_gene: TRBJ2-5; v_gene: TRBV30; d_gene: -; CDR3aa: CAWRAWGQLLQETQYF; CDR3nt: TGTGCCTGGAGAGCCTGGGGACAACTCCTGCAAGAGACCCAGTACTTC
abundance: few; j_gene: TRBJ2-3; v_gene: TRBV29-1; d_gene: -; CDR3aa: CSVDTSGDTQYF; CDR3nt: TGCAGCGTTGATACTTCAGGCGATACGCAGTATTTT
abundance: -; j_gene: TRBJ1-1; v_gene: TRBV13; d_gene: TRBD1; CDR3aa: CASSEQGTNTEAFF; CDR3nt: TGTGCCAGCAGCGAACAGGGGACGAACACTGAAGCTTTCTTT
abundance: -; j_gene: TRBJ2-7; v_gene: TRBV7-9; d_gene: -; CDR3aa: CASSLVTYEQYF; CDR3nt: TGTGCCAGCAGCTTAGTGACCTACGAGCAGTACTTC
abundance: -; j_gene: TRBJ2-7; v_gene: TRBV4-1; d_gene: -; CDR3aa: CASRQIETSGYEQYF; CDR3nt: TGCGCCAGCAGACAGATTGAGACATCAGGCTACGAGCAGTACTTC
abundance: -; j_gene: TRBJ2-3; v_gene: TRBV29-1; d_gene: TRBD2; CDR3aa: CSVPGTSGRTDTQYF; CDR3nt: TGCAGCGTTCCCGGGACTAGCGGGAGGACAGATACGCAGTATTTT
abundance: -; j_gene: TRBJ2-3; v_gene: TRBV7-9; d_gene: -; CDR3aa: CASSTHDTQYF; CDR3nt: TGTGCCAGCAGCACTCACGATACGCAGTATTTT
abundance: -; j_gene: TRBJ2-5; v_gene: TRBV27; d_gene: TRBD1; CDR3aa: CASSTPDRAVETQYF; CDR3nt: TGTGCCAGCAGTACCCCCGACAGGGCGGTGGAGACCCAGTACTTC
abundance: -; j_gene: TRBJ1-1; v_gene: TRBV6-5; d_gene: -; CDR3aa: CASSYGAGESLTEAFF; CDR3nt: TGTGCCAGCAGTTACGGCGCAGGGGAATCCCTCACTGAAGCTTTCTTT
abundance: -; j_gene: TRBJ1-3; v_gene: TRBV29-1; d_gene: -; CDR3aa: CSVTGSGNTIYF; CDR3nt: TGCAGCGTCACAGGGTCTGGAAACACCATATATTTT
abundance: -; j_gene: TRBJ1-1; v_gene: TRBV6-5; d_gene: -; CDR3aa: CASSYSVNTEAFF; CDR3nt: TGTGCCAGCAGTTACTCGGTTAACACTGAAGCTTTCTTT
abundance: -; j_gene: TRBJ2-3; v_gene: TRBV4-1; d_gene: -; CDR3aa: CASSQDPGLETIFTDTQYF; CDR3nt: TGCGCCAGCAGCCAAGATCCGGGCTTGGAGACTATATTCACAGATACGCAGTATTTT
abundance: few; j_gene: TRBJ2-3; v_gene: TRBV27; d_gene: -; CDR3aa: CASSRRQVLNTDTQYF; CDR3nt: TGTGCCAGCAGTAGAAGACAGGTCTTAAACACAGATACGCAGTATTTT
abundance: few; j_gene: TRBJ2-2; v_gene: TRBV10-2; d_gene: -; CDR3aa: CASIPGLEGGGELFF; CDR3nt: TGCGCCAGCATCCCTGGACTTGAAGGGGGCGGGGAGCTGTTTTTT
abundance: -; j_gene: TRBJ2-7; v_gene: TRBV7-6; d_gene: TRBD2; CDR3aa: CASSLAASGTHEQYF; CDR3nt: TGTGCCAGCAGCTTAGCGGCTAGCGGGACCCACGAGCAGTACTTC
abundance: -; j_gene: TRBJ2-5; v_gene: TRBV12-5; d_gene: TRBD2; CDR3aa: CASAQGLAFQETQYF; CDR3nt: TGTGCTAGTGCCCAGGGACTAGCGTTTCAAGAGACCCAGTACTTC
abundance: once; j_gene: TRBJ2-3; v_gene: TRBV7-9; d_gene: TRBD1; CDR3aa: CASSPRDRSTDTQYF; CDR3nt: TGTGCCAGCAGCCCCCGGGACAGGAGCACAGATACGCAGTATTTT
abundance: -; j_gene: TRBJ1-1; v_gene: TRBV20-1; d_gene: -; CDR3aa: CSADLTEAFF; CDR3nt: TGCAGTGCTGACCTCACTGAAGCTTTCTTT
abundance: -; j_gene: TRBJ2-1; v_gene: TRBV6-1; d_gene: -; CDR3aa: CASTSGVPSYNEQFF; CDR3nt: TGTGCCAGCACCTCCGGGGTACCATCCTACAATGAGCAGTTCTTC
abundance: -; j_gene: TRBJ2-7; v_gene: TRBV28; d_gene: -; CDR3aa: CASRPWVGRTYEQYF; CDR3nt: TGTGCCAGCAGGCCTTGGGTGGGACGGACCTACGAGCAGTACTTC
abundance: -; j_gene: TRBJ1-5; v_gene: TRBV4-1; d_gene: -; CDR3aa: CASSQDQGSNQPQHF; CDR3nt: TGCGCCAGCAGCCAAGATCAAGGGTCCAATCAGCCCCAGCATTTT
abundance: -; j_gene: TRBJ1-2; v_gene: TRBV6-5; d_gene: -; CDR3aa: CASSYLGDQYGYTF; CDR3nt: TGTGCCAGCAGTTACTTAGGGGACCAGTATGGCTACACCTTC